This TCR beta chain stems from a study of T cell responses to AZD1222 COVID-19 vaccine. The study, taken as a whole, reports: Females outnumbered males among donors, who were mostly white British; clonal diversity was possibly underestimated.

The germline V gene encodes CDR1 LGHNT and CDR2 FRNRAP. Trimming pared 0 bases from V and 12 bases from J, leaving 15 bases between. The CDR3 loop spans 13 amino acids. In its sample, this clone was seen once. Its antigen is undetermined. Libraries were prepared by immunoSEQ multiplex PCR; TCRdb keeps only in-frame clonotypes and omits some of them. Here the sample spans some 160,000 clones, 85% to 95% being singletons. This TCR derives from an adult in good health. The V gene is TRBV12-5, the J gene TRBJ2-7; D ambiguous. Source: peripheral blood, taken on day 0 of AZD1222 vaccination. The CDR3 region is CASGLVPQDLGYF. CDR3 DNA sequence: TGTGCTAGTGGTTTGGTACCGCAGGACCTTGGGTACTTC.